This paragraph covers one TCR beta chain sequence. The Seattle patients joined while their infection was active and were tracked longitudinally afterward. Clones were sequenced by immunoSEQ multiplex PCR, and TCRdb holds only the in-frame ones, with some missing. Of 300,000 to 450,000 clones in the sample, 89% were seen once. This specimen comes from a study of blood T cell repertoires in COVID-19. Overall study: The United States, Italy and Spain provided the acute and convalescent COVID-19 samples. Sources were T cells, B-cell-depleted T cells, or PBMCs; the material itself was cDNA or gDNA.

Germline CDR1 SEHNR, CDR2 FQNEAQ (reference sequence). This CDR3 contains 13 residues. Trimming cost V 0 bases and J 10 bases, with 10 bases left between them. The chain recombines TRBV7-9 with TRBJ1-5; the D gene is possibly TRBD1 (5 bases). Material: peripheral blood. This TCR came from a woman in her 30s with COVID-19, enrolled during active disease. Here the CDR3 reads CASSLAQGQPQHF. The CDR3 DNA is TGTGCCAGCAGCTTAGCCCAGGGCCAACCCCAGCATTTT.